This TCR beta chain was profiled in a study of cytomegalovirus exposure and HLA in healthy donors. The CDR3 runs to 17 residues. The germline gives CDR1 MNHEY, CDR2 SMNVEV (reference sequence). V lost 4 bases, J lost 14 bases, and 18 bases stayed unmatched. Study-wide results and caveats: Productive rates of about 90% or about 30% were seen for most TCR beta V segments in an earlier analysis.

On this clone itself: What it binds is unknown.

Primers: 60 Vbeta forward and 13 Jbeta reverse. Sequencing was performed with immunoSEQ multiplex PCR; in TCRdb, only in-frame clones are kept and a portion is missing. The table includes fewer than 200,000 clones, 70% to 90% detected once. The gene calls are TRBV27 and TRBJ2-1; 12 nucleotides match TRBD2. Material for sequencing was PBMCs. This TCR was recovered from a man aged 30 to 45 in good health and CMV-seropositive. The CDR3: CASSSPGTSGPWDGEFF. In DNA form, the CDR3 reads TGTGCCAGCAGTTCTCCCGGGACTAGCGGGCCCTGGGATGGTGAGTTCTTC.